Listed here are 24 T cell receptor beta chains from one sample, sequenced in a study of shared clonotypes between healthy human individuals (TCRdb year 2020). The library came from the immunoSEQ multiplex PCR assay. TCRdb retrieved this table from immuneACCESS and kept in-frame rearrangements only. Not all clones are present; in checked studies, unresolved V genes account for under half, and no reason is known for the remainder. The sample table lists approximately 500,000 clones, roughly 79% of them with a count of one. Together, the top ten hold roughly an eighth of the sample. The sequenced material came from PBMCs. All receptors come from a woman between 40 and 50 years old in good health. Some clones in this sample may be carry-over from other donors' samples.

The chain links TRBV9 to TRBJ2-1; 7 nucleotides line up with TRBD1. The CDR3 spans 12 residues. The V and J ends lost 3 bases and 10 bases, in that order; junction bases with no gene match: 4. Germline V CDR1 and CDR2: SGDLS, YYNGEE. The CDR3 region has the DNA TGTGCCAGCAGCGGGACAGGAGCAGAGCAGTTCTTC. Its translation is CASSGTGAEQFF. Full variable domain (outside the CDR3, taken from reference TRBV9 and TRBJ2-1): DSGVTQTPKHLITATGQRVTLRCSPRSGDLSVYWYQQSLDQGLQFLIQYYNGEERAKGNILERFSAQQFPDLHSELNLSSLELGDSALYFCASSGTGAEQFFGPGTRLTVL.

This rearrangement joins TRBV19 to TRBJ1-2, with D unclear. The length of the CDR3 is 13 residues. CDR1 and CDR2 (germline): LNHDA, SQIVND (reference sequence). The germline V and J ends were trimmed by 4 bases and 9 bases, with 15 bases remaining between them. This chain's CDR3 is CASSTRHDSSYTF. The CDR3, as DNA: TGTGCCAGTAGTACCCGACATGATTCCAGCTACACCTTC.

In its sample, this clone was seen once. V is TRBV11-2 and J is TRBJ2-3; D not resolved. Trimming pared 7 bases from V and 3 bases from J, leaving 11 bases between. Germline lookup yields CDR1 SGHAT and CDR2 FQNNGV. The CDR3 runs to 13 residues. CDR3 sequence: CASTKVRTDTQYF. The CDR3 coding sequence is TGTGCCAGCACCAAGGTGAGGACAGATACGCAGTATTTT.

This clone was counted a few times. This chain connects TRBV29-1 to TRBJ1-2; D gene unclear. The CDR3 contains 13 residues. The germline V gene encodes CDR1 SQVTM and CDR2 ANQGSEA. The V and J ends lost 0 bases and 1 base respectively, with 6 bases between them. CDR3: CSVEEADNYGYTF. CDR3 coding DNA: TGCAGCGTTGAAGAAGCTGATAACTATGGCTACACCTTC.

This clone was detected many times. The DNA of the CDR3 is TGTGCCATCAGTCAGGACACCTCAGGCACCCAGTACTTC. Encoded protein: CAISQDTSGTQYF. The chain carries TRBV10-3 and TRBJ2-5; the D gene is possibly TRBD1 (5 bases). CDR3 length: 13 amino acids. The ends were cut back, 5 bases at V and 8 bases at J, with 15 bases in the middle. Germline CDR1 is ENHRY and CDR2 is SYGVKD.

The V gene is TRBV7-9, the J gene TRBJ2-1; D unresolved. CDR1 and CDR2 (germline): SEHNR, FQNEAQ (reference sequence). Trimming pared 1 base from V and 4 bases from J, leaving 8 bases between. This CDR3 contains 14 residues. The CDR3 protein is CASSLDYRYNEQFF. The DNA for the CDR3 is TGTGCCAGCAGCTTAGATTACAGATACAATGAGCAGTTCTTC.

J is TRBJ2-7 and V is TRBV27; 11 positions match TRBD2. CDR3 length: 14 residues. The ends lost 9 bases at V and 7 bases at J; junction bases unmatched: 11. CDR1 MNHEY and CDR2 SMNVEV come from the germline V gene (reference sequence). CDR3 amino acids: CASGAIAGGWEQYF. In nucleotides, the CDR3 is TGTGCCAGTGGGGCGATAGCGGGAGGGTGGGAGCAGTACTTC.

The table lists this clone with a count of one. The chain carries TRBV4-1 and TRBJ1-1; D unclear. CDR1 is MGHRA and CDR2 is YSYEKL in the germline V gene. With 1 base removed from V and 4 bases from J, the gap between germline ends came to 13 bases. CDR3 length equals 15 residues. The CDR3 reads CASSQVGSHPTEAFF. CDR3 coding DNA: TGCGCCAGCAGCCAAGTGGGCAGTCACCCCACTGAAGCTTTCTTT.

The V and J genes are TRBV2 and TRBJ2-2; TRBD2 matches 12 bases. Germline V gene sequence: CDR1 SNHLY, CDR2 FYNNEI. V was clipped by 7 bases and J by 0 bases; unmatched bases: 3. CDR3 length equals 16 residues. CDR3 protein: CASKRLAGANTGELFF. CDR3 bases: TGTGCCAGCAAGAGACTAGCGGGGGCGAACACCGGGGAGCTGTTTTTT.

J is TRBJ2-1 and V is TRBV29-1, with TRBD2 identical over 7 bases. Germline loops: CDR1 SQVTM, CDR2 ANQGSEA. V lost 4 bases, J lost 2 bases, and 5 bases stayed unmatched. This CDR3 has 14 amino acids. This CDR3 reads CSVGGGTTYNEQFF. The CDR3, as DNA: TGCAGCGTTGGTGGCGGGACTACCTACAATGAGCAGTTCTTC.

V usage is TRBV30 and J usage is TRBJ1-1; no clear D gene. This CDR3 contains 12 residues. Germline V lookup: CDR1 GTSNPN, CDR2 SVGIG (reference sequence). V lost 1 base, J lost 5 bases, and 8 bases lay in between. The CDR3 nucleotides are TGTGCCTGGAGTGCCCCGGGGACTGAAGCTTTCTTT. Translated, it gives CAWSAPGTEAFF.

Concerning this clone itself: This may come from a read error, since a much larger clone is one base off. V gene TRBV30 combines with J gene TRBJ2-7, with 8 bases matching TRBD2. This CDR3 has 15 residues. Germline CDR1 and CDR2: GTSNPN and SVGIG (reference sequence). V was clipped by 2 bases and J by 6 bases; unmatched bases: 12. The CDR3 DNA reads as TGTGCCTGGAGTAGCGGACCAGCGGGAGTGGGCGAGCAGTACTTC. Protein: CAWSSGPAGVGEQYF. The variable domain in full, completed from reference TRBV30 and TRBJ2-7, reads SQTIHQWPATLVQPVGSPLSLECTVEGTSNPNLYWYRQAAGRGLQLLFYSVGIGQISSEVPQNLSASRPQDRQFILSSKKLLLSDSGFYLCAWSSGPAGVGEQYFGPGTRLTVT.

This clone was seen a handful of times. The rearrangement uses TRBV28 and TRBJ1-5; D unresolved. Germline assignment: CDR1 MDHEN and CDR2 SYDVKM. The CDR3 covers 13 residues. The V end was cut by 7 bases, the J end by 6 bases, with 13 bases between. The CDR3 is CASILSGGQPQHF. The CDR3, as DNA: TGTGCCAGCATCCTTTCGGGTGGTCAGCCCCAGCATTTT.

This clone was seen just once. The chain couples TRBV19 to TRBJ1-5; no clear D. Germline lookup yields CDR1 LNHDA and CDR2 SQIVND (reference sequence). V was cut by 3 bases and J by 4 bases, with 10 bases left in between. This CDR3 comprises 14 residues. CDR3 amino acids: CASSMLAGNQPQHF. In nucleotides, the CDR3 is TGTGCCAGTAGTATGCTGGCGGGGAATCAGCCCCAGCATTTT.

The V call is TRBV4-1, the J call TRBJ2-7; D tentatively reads TRBD1 or TRBD2 (5 bases each). V dropped 1 base and J dropped 4 bases, with 11 bases sitting between them. This CDR3 comprises 14 residues. CDR1 and CDR2 from the germline V gene are MGHRA and YSYEKL. The CDR3 DNA is TGCGCCAGCAGCCAAGGCCTTTGGGGGTACGAGCAGTACTTC. Its translation: CASSQGLWGYEQYF.

This chain uses TRBV6-6 with TRBJ2-5; weak D call: TRBD2 (6 bases). The length of the CDR3 is 16 residues. Germline CDR1 is MNHNY and CDR2 is SVGAGI (reference sequence). The V and J ends lost 0 bases and 3 bases respectively, with 14 bases between them. Here the CDR3 DNA reads TGTGCCAGCAGTTACTCGATAGTATCGGGAGAAGAGACCCAGTACTTC. It codes for CASSYSIVSGEETQYF.

As for this clone: This could be a read error, since a much larger clone is one nucleotide away. V is TRBV28 and J is TRBJ1-2; weak D call: TRBD1 (5 bases). V lost 1 base and J lost 7, with 10 bases in between. The germline CDR1 and CDR2 sequences are MDHEN and SYDVKM. The CDR3 is made up of 13 amino acids. DNA for the CDR3: TGTGCCAGCAGTTTATCTTCAGGGAGTGGCTACACCTTC. Encoded protein: CASSLSSGSGYTF.

The chain recombines TRBV10-3 with TRBJ2-7; 7 positions agree with TRBD2. The CDR3 length is 16 residues. Germline assignment: CDR1 ENHRY and CDR2 SYGVKD. J was trimmed by 2 bases and V by 4 bases; bases with no gene match: 11. The CDR3 sequence is CAISGLSRERTYEQYF. The CDR3 DNA reads TGTGCCATCAGTGGTCTCTCGCGGGAGCGGACCTACGAGCAGTACTTC.

The V and J genes are TRBV30 and TRBJ1-4; D is uncertain. Germline CDR1 GTSNPN, CDR2 SVGIG (reference sequence). The CDR3 has 16 residues. V lost 3 bases and J lost 0, with 14 bases in between. CDR3 DNA: TGTGCCTGGAGGGATCCAGGTGGAACAACTAATGAAAAACTGTTTTTT. This sequence encodes CAWRDPGGTTNEKLFF.

This chain joins TRBV30 and TRBJ2-5; 14 positions agree with TRBD2. V dropped 1 base and J dropped 11; count of bases not matched to a gene: 6. Germline-derived CDR1 and CDR2 are GTSNPN and SVGIG (reference sequence). The CDR3 totals 14 residues. The CDR3, as DNA: TGTGCCTGGAGTGGGACTAGCGGGAGGCGTGAGCAGTACTTC. Translation: CAWSGTSGRREQYF.

The V gene is TRBV7-8, the J gene TRBJ2-1; 10 positions match TRBD2. Trimming took 3 bases from V and 1 from J; bases not matched to a gene: 6. CDR1 is SGHVS, CDR2 FQNEAQ, per germline. CDR3 length: 17 amino acids. CDR3 region: CASSFPSGSGSYNEQFF. The CDR3 bases are TGTGCCAGCAGCTTCCCTAGCGGGAGTGGGTCCTACAATGAGCAGTTCTTC.

The chain combines TRBV6-1 with TRBJ2-2; D unresolved. V lost 3 bases and J 0 bases, leaving 5 bases between the germline ends. There are 14 residues in the CDR3. Germline-derived CDR1 and CDR2 are MNHNS and SASEGT. The CDR3 nucleotides read TGTGCCAGCAGTGAGACTCCGAACACCGGGGAGCTGTTTTTT. Amino acid sequence: CASSETPNTGELFF.

The rearrangement joins TRBV10-3 to TRBJ1-1, with 9 positions matching TRBD1. Germline-derived CDR1 and CDR2 are ENHRY and SYGVKD. CDR3 length: 17 amino acids. J lost 5 bases, V lost 10 bases, and 20 bases had no gene match. The CDR3 spells CATWSDRGDQSRTEAFF. The DNA of the CDR3 is TGTGCCACCTGGAGTGACAGGGGGGATCAGAGCAGGACTGAAGCTTTCTTT.

V gene TRBV5-1 combines with J gene TRBJ2-7; the match to TRBD1 covers 9 bases. Germline CDR1 and CDR2: SGHRS and YFSETQ. Germline trimming cut 1 base from V and 4 bases from J; bases unmatched to any gene: 3. This CDR3 has 14 residues. Here the CDR3 reads CASSLSDRGYEQYF. In DNA, the CDR3 is TGCGCCAGCAGCTTGTCAGACAGGGGGTACGAGCAGTACTTC.